This entry lists 10 T cell receptor beta chains sequenced from one sample in a study of radiotherapy plus CTLA-4 blockade in lung cancer. Generated by immunoSEQ multiplex PCR, the TCRdb table keeps only in-frame clones and is missing some. The sample contains about 77,000 clones, roughly 70% of which appear only once. The sample consisted of peripheral blood, taken from a patient treated with radiotherapy plus ipilimumab. The receptor source for this set is a human donor with non-small cell lung cancer whose response to radiotherapy plus ipilimumab could not be evaluated.

This rearrangement joins TRBV30 to TRBJ2-5, with D possibly being TRBD2 (7 bases). The CDR3 is 13 residues long. The ends were cut back, 4 bases at V and 5 bases at J, with 14 bases in the middle. Germline CDR1 is GTSNPN and CDR2 is SVGIG (reference sequence). CDR3 loop: CAWKLGGGETQYF. The CDR3 region has the DNA TGTGCCTGGAAGTTAGGGGGAGGGGAGACCCAGTACTTC.

CDR3 nucleotides: TGCAGCGTTGACGATACAGGGGCCGGTCCTACCAGAAGCACAGATACGCAGTATTTT. Encoded protein: CSVDDTGAGPTRSTDTQYF. The rearrangement uses TRBV29-1 and TRBJ2-3; 7 positions match TRBD1. Germline-derived CDR1 and CDR2 are SQVTM and ANQGSEA. The CDR3 contains 19 residues. J lost 0 bases, V lost 3 bases, and 18 bases had no gene match.

This clone came up a few times. In DNA, the CDR3 is TGTGCCAGCTCACCGTCCACAGGGGCTGAAGCTTTCTTT. This translates into CASSPSTGAEAFF. The V and J genes are TRBV18 and TRBJ1-1; 7 bases are shared with TRBD1. CDR1 and CDR2 (germline): KGHSH, LQKENI. V gave up 3 bases and J gave up 6 bases; unmatched junction bases: 4. The CDR3 loop spans 13 amino acids.

The V and J genes are TRBV5-1 and TRBJ2-5; 11 nucleotides line up with TRBD2. CDR3 length: 22 residues. The germline CDR1 and CDR2 sequences are SGHRS and YFSETQ. With 1 base clipped from V and 5 bases from J, the junction kept 25 bases outside the gene matches. This CDR3 is CASSLQLAGDLLTFINGETQYF. The DNA for the CDR3 is TGCGCCAGCAGCTTGCAACTAGCGGGAGATCTTTTAACCTTCATTAATGGGGAGACCCAGTACTTC.

The chain recombines TRBV7-3 with TRBJ2-7; 14 nucleotides agree with TRBD2. V lost 2 bases to trimming and J lost 3 bases; unmatched junction nucleotides: 9. Germline CDR1 SGHTA, CDR2 FQGTGA. This CDR3 has 18 amino acids. CDR3 sequence reads: CASSLRRLAGGPFYEQYF. Here the CDR3 DNA reads TGTGCCAGCAGCTTACGGAGACTAGCGGGAGGGCCGTTCTACGAGCAGTACTTC.

This clone was counted only a few times. At one of its ends the junction is not consistent with the germline gene, which may arise from a read error. The chain carries TRBV6-1 and TRBJ1-1, with D perhaps TRBD1 (6 bases). From germline, CDR1 is MNHNS and CDR2 SASEGT. CDR3 length: 13 amino acids. The CDR3 reads CASSDPKTGARDF. CDR3 coding DNA: TGTGCCAGCAGTGACCCAAAGACAGGTGCGCGCGACTTT.

This clone occurred many times. The chain uses TRBV7-9 and TRBJ2-7, with 7 bases that match TRBD2. The germline V gene encodes CDR1 SEHNR and CDR2 FQNEAQ (reference sequence). V was clipped by 0 bases and J by 5 bases; unmatched bases: 1. The CDR3 has 13 amino acids. This CDR3 reads CASSLAGGNEQYF. CDR3 coding DNA: TGTGCCAGCAGCTTAGCGGGAGGGAACGAGCAGTACTTC.

V and J are TRBV6-6 and TRBJ1-2, with 9 nucleotides matching TRBD1. V trimming: 4 bases; J trimming: 5 bases; junction bases outside the gene matches: 8. The CDR3 has 15 amino acids. The germline gives CDR1 MNHNY, CDR2 SVGAGI (reference sequence). The CDR3 loop reads CASSLQGAAGYGYTF. The CDR3 DNA sequence: TGTGCCAGCAGTTTACAGGGGGCGGCAGGGTATGGCTACACCTTC.

The chain is built from TRBV9 and TRBJ2-7; 7 bases are a match to TRBD1. This CDR3 has 14 residues. Unmatched junction bases numbered 5, after V lost 2 bases and J lost 3 bases. Germline loops: CDR1 SGDLS, CDR2 YYNGEE. CDR3 in DNA: TGTGCCAGCAGCGTGTCCGGGACAGACTACGAGCAGTACTTC. Amino acid sequence: CASSVSGTDYEQYF.

This clone turned up a few times. The V gene is TRBV4-3, the J gene TRBJ2-1; D is unclear. CDR3 size: 14 residues. V dropped 3 bases and J dropped 2 bases, with 8 bases sitting between them. Germline lookup yields CDR1 LGHNA and CDR2 YSLEER. The chain's CDR3 is CASSQTATYNEQFF. CDR3 bases: TGCGCCAGCAGCCAGACTGCGACCTACAATGAGCAGTTCTTC.